The 5 T cell receptor beta chains below come from one sample, sequenced in a study of identical twins. MiXCR, run by TCRdb on the 5' RACE reads, gives a single entry per CDR3 protein. The sample yields nearly 900,000 distinct CDR3 sequences, around 12% seen once. These sequences were also reported in another study, on yellow fever vaccine responses in identical twins.

The sequenced sample was PBMCs. These receptors were collected from a woman aged 18-29 years in good health.

The table lists this clonotype with many counts. The chain employs TRBV4-1 and TRBJ2-7; 7 bases match TRBD2. This CDR3 has 15 residues. V dropped 1 base and J dropped 4; count of bases not matched to a gene: 7. Germline V lookup: CDR1 MGHRA, CDR2 YSYEKL. The CDR3 here is CASSQVAREVYEQYF. CDR3 in DNA: TGCGCCAGCAGCCAAGTCGCCCGGGAGGTTTACGAGCAGTACTTC.

The chain recombines TRBV4-1 with TRBJ1-4; 10 bases fit TRBD1. The CDR3 runs 18 residues. CDR1 is MGHRA and CDR2 is YSYEKL in the germline V gene. Unmatched junction bases numbered 8, after V lost 4 bases and J lost 0 bases. The CDR3 reads CASSPMTGGSSTNEKLFF. In DNA, the CDR3 is TGCGCCAGCAGCCCCATGACAGGGGGCTCTTCAACTAATGAAAAACTGTTTTTT.

This clonotype has more than one count but fewer than ten. The chain combines TRBV3-1 with TRBJ1-2; maybe TRBD1 (5 bases). CDR1 is LGHDT, CDR2 YNNKEL, per germline (reference sequence). Deletions cut 0 bases from V and 8 bases from J, with 16 bases between. This CDR3 has 15 residues. The CDR3 DNA follows: TGTGCCAGCAGCCAAGACGGAGGGGAGGAGAGGGGCTACACCTTC. This gives the protein CASSQDGGEERGYTF.

The chain employs TRBV23-1 and TRBJ2-1; 13 bases map to TRBD2. TRBV23-1 is treated as an ORF (open reading frame) with a function not yet certain. J gave up 7 bases and V 3 bases, and 12 bases lay outside the gene matches. The CDR3 contains 18 residues. CDR3 sequence reads: CASSHPGLAGDLANEQFF. The CDR3 DNA reads as TGCGCCAGCAGTCACCCCGGACTAGCGGGAGATTTAGCGAATGAGCAGTTCTTC.

Only a few counts were recorded for this clonotype. V and J are TRBV20-1 and TRBJ1-5, with D possibly being TRBD1 (6 bases). The CDR3 runs 16 residues. V lost 0 bases, J lost 5 bases, and 17 bases lay in between. Germline V CDR1 and CDR2: DFQATT, SNEGSKA (reference sequence). CDR3 sequence (DNA): TGCAGTGCTAGAGACCCGAACAGGGTAAGGGATCAGCCCCAGCATTTT. It is translated as CSARDPNRVRDQPQHF.